Following are 8 T cell receptor beta chains from one sample sequenced in a study of T cell repertoires in cytomegalovirus infection. These receptors' antigens are unknown. In TCRdb, the reads were re-called with MiXCR into one record per CDR3 protein. The repertoire includes a few hundred thousand distinct CDR3 sequences, just under 40% of them detected once, and about 46% sits in the top ten. This specimen was cultured PBMCs, taken from culture after CMV antigen stimulation. Receptors were obtained from a human donor in good health (CMV status not recorded). Some clones in this sample may be carry-over from other donors' samples.

The chain has TRBV5-4 and TRBJ2-1; 9 nucleotides align to TRBD2. The trim removed 0 bases at V and 3 bases at J, leaving 4 bases unmatched. The CDR3 covers 16 residues. Germline CDR1 SGHNT, CDR2 YYREEE (reference sequence). The CDR3 bases are TGTGCCAGCAGCTTGGGTGGCGGGGGGGACTACAATGAGCAGTTCTTC. Residues: CASSLGGGGDYNEQFF.

The V call is TRBV10-3, the J call TRBJ2-3; TRBD2 agrees at 12 bases. The trim removed 6 bases at V and 0 bases at J, leaving 7 bases unmatched. Per the germline V gene, CDR1 is ENHRY and CDR2 is SYGVKD. The CDR3 covers 17 residues. DNA for the CDR3: TGTGCCATCAGGCCGACTAGCGGGGGAGCTAGCACAGATACGCAGTATTTT. Protein product: CAIRPTSGGASTDTQYF.

This clonotype was detected only a few times. The chain employs TRBV7-6 and TRBJ1-2, with 8 nucleotides matching TRBD1. V lost 1 base, J lost 6 bases, and 10 bases stayed unmatched. Germline V gene data show CDR1 as SGHVS and CDR2 as FNYEAQ. This CDR3 spans 16 amino acids. The CDR3 DNA follows: TGTGCCAGCAGCTTAGATTCAGGGGGCTTACCGGATGGCTACACCTTC. It yields the protein CASSLDSGGLPDGYTF.

This clonotype has ten or more counts. The gene calls are TRBV7-8 and TRBJ2-7; D is undetermined. The CDR3 loop spans 14 amino acids. Germline-derived CDR1 and CDR2 are SGHVS and FQNEAQ. V was pared by 1 base and J by 2 bases, with 9 bases between. The CDR3 region has the DNA TGTGCCAGCAGCTTAGGGCGCCGCGCCTACGAGCAGTACTTC. Translating it yields CASSLGRRAYEQYF.

In its sample, this clonotype was seen a few times. The chain has TRBV7-2 and TRBJ1-2; D is perhaps TRBD1 (5 bases). Germline values: CDR1 SGHTA, CDR2 FQGNSA. V lost 7 bases to trimming and J lost 8 bases, with 14 bases between them. The CDR3 consists of 12 residues. The CDR3 loop is CASTSPGRGYTF. In DNA, the CDR3 is TGTGCCAGCACCTCCCCAGGGCGAGGCTACACCTTC.

This chain uses TRBV7-8 with TRBJ1-2, with D possibly TRBD1 on 5 matching bases. The CDR3 spans 14 residues. Per germline, CDR1 SGHVS and CDR2 FQNEAQ. V was trimmed by 1 base and J by 4 bases, leaving 10 bases between them. The CDR3 DNA follows: TGTGCCAGCAGCTTAGGGGGCAGGGTCTATGGCTACACCTTC. Protein: CASSLGGRVYGYTF.

This rearrangement joins TRBV12-3 or TRBV12-4 to TRBJ1-4; D remains unclear. Trimming stripped 5 bases from V and 5 bases from J, with 24 bases between. The CDR3 runs to 18 residues. CDR3 in amino acids: CASSPPRGGLRTNEKLFF. In DNA form, the CDR3 reads TGTGCCAGCAGTCCCCCCCGGGGAGGGCTCAGAACCAATGAAAAACTGTTTTTT.

The chain carries TRBV6-1 and TRBJ2-1; 13 positions match TRBD2. Germline values: CDR1 MNHNS, CDR2 SASEGT. This CDR3 spans 15 amino acids. V shed 3 bases and J 9 bases; nucleotides not matched to a gene: 5. As DNA, the CDR3 is TGTGCCAGCAGTGATACTAGCGGGAGGGCCGGTGAGCAGTTCTTC. This gives the protein CASSDTSGRAGEQFF.